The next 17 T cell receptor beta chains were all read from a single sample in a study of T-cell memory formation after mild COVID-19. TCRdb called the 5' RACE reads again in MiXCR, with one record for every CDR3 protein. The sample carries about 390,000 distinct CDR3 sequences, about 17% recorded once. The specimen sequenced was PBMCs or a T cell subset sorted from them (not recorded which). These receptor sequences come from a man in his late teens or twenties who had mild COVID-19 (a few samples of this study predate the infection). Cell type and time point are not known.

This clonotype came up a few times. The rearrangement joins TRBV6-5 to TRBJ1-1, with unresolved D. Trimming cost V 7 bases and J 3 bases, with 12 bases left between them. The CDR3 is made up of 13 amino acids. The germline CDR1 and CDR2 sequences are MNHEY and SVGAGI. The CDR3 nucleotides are TGTGCCAGCATCCCGTCCGGGGACACTGAAGCTTTCTTT. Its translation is CASIPSGDTEAFF.

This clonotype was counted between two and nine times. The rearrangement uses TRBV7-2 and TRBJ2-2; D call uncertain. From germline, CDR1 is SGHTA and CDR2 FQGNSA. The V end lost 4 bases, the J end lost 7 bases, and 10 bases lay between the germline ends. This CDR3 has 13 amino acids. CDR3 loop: CASSSALVGELFF. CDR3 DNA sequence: TGTGCCAGCAGCTCTGCCTTGGTCGGGGAGCTGTTTTTT.

CDR3 nucleotides: TGTGCCAGCAGTTACCCGGGGACGGCTCGCGGGGAGCTGTTTTTT. It codes for CASSYPGTARGELFF. The chain employs TRBV6-2 or TRBV6-3 and TRBJ2-2; possibly TRBD1 or TRBD2 for D (5 bases each). The CDR3 has 15 residues. Germline V CDR1 and CDR2: MNHEY, SVGEGT. Trimming cost V 2 bases and J 7 bases, with 14 bases left between them.

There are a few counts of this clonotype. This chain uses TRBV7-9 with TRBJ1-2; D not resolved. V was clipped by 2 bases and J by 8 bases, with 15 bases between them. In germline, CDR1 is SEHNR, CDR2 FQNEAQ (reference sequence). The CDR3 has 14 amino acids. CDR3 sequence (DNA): TGTGCCAGCAGCTTAAGTTTCGGGGAAGAGGGCTACACCTTC. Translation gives CASSLSFGEEGYTF.

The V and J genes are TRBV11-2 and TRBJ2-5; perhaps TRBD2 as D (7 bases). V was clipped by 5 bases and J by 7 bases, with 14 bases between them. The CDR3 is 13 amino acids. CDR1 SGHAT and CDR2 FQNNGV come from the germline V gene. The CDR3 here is CASSHGLGGTQYF. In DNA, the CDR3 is TGTGCCAGCAGCCACGGACTAGGGGGGACCCAGTACTTC.

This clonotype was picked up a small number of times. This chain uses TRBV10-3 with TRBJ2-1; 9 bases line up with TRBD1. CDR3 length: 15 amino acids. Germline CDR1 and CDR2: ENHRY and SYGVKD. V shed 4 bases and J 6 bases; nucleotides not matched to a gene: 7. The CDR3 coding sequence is TGTGCCATCAGTGGGTCCGGGACAGGGTCCAATGAGCAGTTCTTC. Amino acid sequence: CAISGSGTGSNEQFF.

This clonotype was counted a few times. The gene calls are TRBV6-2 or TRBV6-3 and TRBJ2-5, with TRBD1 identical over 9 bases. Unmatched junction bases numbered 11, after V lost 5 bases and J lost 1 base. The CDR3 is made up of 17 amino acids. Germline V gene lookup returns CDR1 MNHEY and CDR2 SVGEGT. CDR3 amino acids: CASSHLGTGNIQETQYF. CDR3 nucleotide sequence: TGTGCCAGCAGTCATCTTGGGACAGGGAATATCCAAGAGACCCAGTACTTC.

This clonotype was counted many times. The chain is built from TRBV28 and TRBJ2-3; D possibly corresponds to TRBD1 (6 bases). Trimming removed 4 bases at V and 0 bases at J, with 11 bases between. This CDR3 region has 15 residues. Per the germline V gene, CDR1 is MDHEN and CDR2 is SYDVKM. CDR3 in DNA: TGTGCCAGCAGTTGGACAGTAGAAAGCACAGATACGCAGTATTTT. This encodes CASSWTVESTDTQYF. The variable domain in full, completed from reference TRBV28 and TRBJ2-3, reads DVKVTQSSRYLVKRTGEKVFLECVQDMDHENMFWYRQDPGLGLRLIYFSYDVKMKEKGDIPEGYSVSREKKERFSLILESASTNQTSMYLCASSWTVESTDTQYFGPGTRLTVL.

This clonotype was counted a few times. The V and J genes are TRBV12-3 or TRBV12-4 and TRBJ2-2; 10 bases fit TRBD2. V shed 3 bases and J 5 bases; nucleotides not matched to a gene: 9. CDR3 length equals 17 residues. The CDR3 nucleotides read TGTGCCAGCAGTTTCCGTGTTCTAGCGGGGGAAACCGGGGAGCTGTTTTTT. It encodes CASSFRVLAGETGELFF.

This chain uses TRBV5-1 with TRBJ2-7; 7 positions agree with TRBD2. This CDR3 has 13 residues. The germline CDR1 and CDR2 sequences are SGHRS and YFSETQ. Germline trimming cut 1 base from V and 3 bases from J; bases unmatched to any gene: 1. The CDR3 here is CASSLTSDYEQYF. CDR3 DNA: TGCGCCAGCAGCTTGACTAGCGACTACGAGCAGTACTTC.

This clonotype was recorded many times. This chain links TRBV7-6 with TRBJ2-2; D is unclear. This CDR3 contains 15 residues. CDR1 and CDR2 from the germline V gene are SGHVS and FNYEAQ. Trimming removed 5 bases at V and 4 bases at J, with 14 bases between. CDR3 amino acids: CASSPRPGPTGELFF. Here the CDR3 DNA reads TGTGCCAGCAGCCCCAGACCGGGTCCCACCGGGGAGCTGTTTTTT.

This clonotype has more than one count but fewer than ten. The chain's CDR3 is CASSVAPGIEQPQHF. Written as DNA, the CDR3 is TGTGCCAGCAGCGTAGCTCCGGGGATAGAACAGCCCCAGCATTTT. The chain carries TRBV9 and TRBJ1-5; D not certain. The CDR3 totals 15 residues. Germline CDR1 reads SGDLS; CDR2 reads YYNGEE. V was shortened by 0 bases and J by 7 bases, with 14 bases between the two germline ends.

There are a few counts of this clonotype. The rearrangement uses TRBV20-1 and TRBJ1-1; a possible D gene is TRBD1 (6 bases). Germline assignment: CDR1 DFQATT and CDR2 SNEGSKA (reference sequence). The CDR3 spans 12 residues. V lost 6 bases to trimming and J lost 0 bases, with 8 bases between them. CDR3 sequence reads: CSARTVNTEAFF. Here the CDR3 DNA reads TGCAGTGCCCGGACAGTGAACACTGAAGCTTTCTTT.

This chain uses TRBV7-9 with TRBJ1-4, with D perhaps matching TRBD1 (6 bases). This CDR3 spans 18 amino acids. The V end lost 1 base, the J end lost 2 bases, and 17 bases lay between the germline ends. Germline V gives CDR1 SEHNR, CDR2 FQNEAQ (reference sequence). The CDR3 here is CASSLGAAHRATNEKLFF. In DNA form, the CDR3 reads TGTGCCAGCAGCTTAGGGGCAGCCCACAGGGCTACTAATGAAAAACTGTTTTTT.

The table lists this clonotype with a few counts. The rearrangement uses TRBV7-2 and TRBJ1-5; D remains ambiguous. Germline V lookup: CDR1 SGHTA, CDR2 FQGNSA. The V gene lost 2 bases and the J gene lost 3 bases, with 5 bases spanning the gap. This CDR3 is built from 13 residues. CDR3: CASSLWVNQPQHF. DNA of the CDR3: TGTGCCAGCAGCTTATGGGTCAATCAGCCCCAGCATTTT.

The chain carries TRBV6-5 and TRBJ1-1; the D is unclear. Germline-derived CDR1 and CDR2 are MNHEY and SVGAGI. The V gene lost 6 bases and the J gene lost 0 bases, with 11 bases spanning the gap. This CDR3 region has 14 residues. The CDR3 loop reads CASSRRWVNTEAFF. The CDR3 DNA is TGTGCCAGCAGCCGCCGATGGGTGAACACTGAAGCTTTCTTT.

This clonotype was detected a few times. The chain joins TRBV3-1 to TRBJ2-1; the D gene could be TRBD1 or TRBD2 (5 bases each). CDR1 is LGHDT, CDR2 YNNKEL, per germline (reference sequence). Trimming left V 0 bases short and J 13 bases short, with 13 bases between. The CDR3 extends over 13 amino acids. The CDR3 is CASSQERSGTQFF. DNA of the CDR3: TGTGCCAGCAGCCAAGAAAGATCCGGGACCCAGTTCTTC.